These T cell receptor beta chains were read from a single sample in a study of control samples from healthy donors and cancer patients. Method: immunoSEQ multiplex PCR; TCRdb's copy keeps in-frame clones and lacks some. This sample carries about 410,000 clones, about 93% of them seen once, and the ten largest clones take around 6.4%. Sequenced: PBMCs. These receptors all stem from a middle-aged man with head and neck cancer. Each CDR3 is given with its conserved first and last residue. The order of the fields is J gene, V gene, D gene, clone size, CDR3 DNA, CDR3 protein. A D gene is named only where the DNA matches it firmly. Size values are once, few and many counts, or a class for expanded clones, and some rows have none.

>TRBJ2-2|TRBV28|-|once
TGTGCCAGCAGACCCACGGCTCAGGGGATTGGCACCGGGGAGCTGTTTTTT
CASRPTAQGIGTGELFF
>TRBJ2-5|TRBV10-3|TRBD2|-
TGTGCCATCAGTGAGGGACTAGCGGGAAGAAATCAAGAGACCCAGTACTTC
CAISEGLAGRNQETQYF
>TRBJ1-4|TRBV9|-|-
TGTGCCAGCAGCGCCGGGACTATTGGTGAAAAACTGTTTTTT
CASSAGTIGEKLFF
>TRBJ1-3|TRBV5-1|TRBD1|-
TGCGCCAGCCAGGAGGGGGCGAAGGGGAACACCATATATTTT
CASQEGAKGNTIYF
>TRBJ2-1|TRBV4-3|TRBD1|-
TGCGCCAGCAGCCAAGATCAGGGGGACCCCACCTACAATGAGCAGTTCTTC
CASSQDQGDPTYNEQFF
>TRBJ1-1|TRBV14|-|-
TGTGCCAGCAGCCAACAAGTGGCCCAGGTGGGCACTGAAGCTTTCTTT
CASSQQVAQVGTEAFF
>TRBJ2-2|TRBV30|-|-
TGTGCCTGGAGAGGAGCAGGCCGGACCGGGGAGCTGTTTTTT
CAWRGAGRTGELFF
>TRBJ1-1|TRBV5-1|-|-
TGCGCCAGCAGGGAGGGGGGGAAGAACACTGAAGCTTTCTTT
CASREGGKNTEAFF
>TRBJ1-1|TRBV7-6|TRBD1|-
TGTGCCAGCAGCTTAACTCTCCGGGACAGAGATAACACTGAAGCTTTCTTT
CASSLTLRDRDNTEAFF
>TRBJ2-3|TRBV2|-|-
TGTGCCAGCAGTCTCACAGATACGCAGTATTTT
CASSLTDTQYF
>TRBJ1-6|TRBV20-1|-|-
TGCAGTGCTAGTGGTCTGCATAATTCACCCCTCCACTTT
CSASGLHNSPLHF
>TRBJ2-1|TRBV19|-|-
TGTGCCAGTAGTATAGTCTCGGCAGGGGCGAATGAGCAGTTCTTC
CASSIVSAGANEQFF
>TRBJ1-3|TRBV28|-|-
TGTGCCAGCATTGGGGTCCACACCATATATTTT
CASIGVHTIYF
>TRBJ2-1|TRBV29-1|TRBD2|-
TGCAGCGTTTCCATCTACTCGCGGGGGGGCCTCGTTGGTGAGCAGTTCTTC
CSVSIYSRGGLVGEQFF
>TRBJ2-1|TRBV5-1|TRBD2|-
TGCGCCAGCAGCTTGGGGGAACTAGCGGGAGTAATTACCTACAATGAGCAGTTCTTC
CASSLGELAGVITYNEQFF
>TRBJ1-1|TRBV30|-|-
TGTGCCGGACGGAGAGGTTCCTCCTATTGGTCTTTCTTT
CAGRRGSSYWSFF
>TRBJ2-5|TRBV4-1|TRBD2|-
TGCGCCAGCAGCCTGCGCTCGAGCGGGGGGCTGCAAGAGACCCAGTACTTC
CASSLRSSGGLQETQYF
>TRBJ1-5|TRBV4-1|-|-
TGCGCCAGCAGCCAAGAAGTCGCAACAGGGTTCACTTCGAACAATCAGCCCCAGCATTTT
CASSQEVATGFTSNNQPQHF